This entry features one T cell receptor (beta chain) sequence. The antigen is unknown. All of the isolated RNA was reverse transcribed, so expressed TCRB transcripts were sequenced. Samples of naive, central memory and regulatory T cells yielded a mean of about 3.8 million reads. The method was immunoSEQ multiplex PCR; TCRdb's version includes in-frame clones alone and lacks a portion of them. The sample consists of about 230,000 clones, about 9.3% of them appearing once. The CDR3 has 12 amino acids. The ends were cut back, 2 bases at V and 8 bases at J, with 9 bases in the middle. CDR1 and CDR2 (germline): PRHDT, FYEKMQ (reference sequence). This sample is part of a study of beta chain features in type 1 diabetes. Study-wide context: Cell yields, age and gender were similar between patients and healthy donors.

Study results and limitations: Moderate but significant shortening of TCRB CDR3s was recorded in all four CD4+ subsets from Type 1 diabetes patients. A closer apparent resemblance between naive, central memory and Treg TCRB repertoires was seen in patients than in healthy donors.

The receptor was derived from a woman between 18 and 30 years old in good health. This rearrangement joins TRBV13 to TRBJ1-2; D unresolved. Sequencing input: naive CD4+ T cells from blood. Written as DNA, the CDR3 is TGTGCCAGCAGCTTAAAGCCGGGGGGCTACACCTTC. It translates to CASSLKPGGYTF.